The rows below give T cell receptor beta chains drawn from one sample of a study of blood T cell repertoires in COVID-19. Measured with immunoSEQ multiplex PCR; TCRdb has only the in-frame clones, and not every one. Here the sample spans about 160,000 clones, about 89% being singletons. The specimen was peripheral blood. The receptors originated from a man in his fifties or sixties with acute or convalescent COVID-19. The CDR3 runs from the conserved cysteine through the conserved F or W. The D gene is left open where the match is weak. The size field is filled for only some rows; it gives once, few, many or a size class.

clone size	V gene	D gene	J gene	CDR3 protein	CDR3 DNA
.	TRBV5-5	.	TRBJ1-1	CASSYETGFPRAFF	TGTGCCAGCAGCTACGAAACAGGTTTCCCTCGCGCTTTCTTT
.	TRBV5-6	.	TRBJ2-7	CAGSAGSRWYF	TGTGCCGGCAGCGCGGGAAGCAGGTGGTACTTC
.	TRBV10-3	TRBD1	TRBJ1-4	CAISEEGAQKLFF	TGTGCCATCAGTGAAGAGGGGGCCCAAAAACTGTTTTTT
.	TRBV5-1	TRBD1	TRBJ2-7	CASSPGQGSYEQYF	TGCGCCAGCAGCCCCGGACAGGGTTCCTACGAGCAGTACTTC
.	TRBV6-5	TRBD1	TRBJ2-2	CASTSGGSGTGELFF	TGTGCCAGCACATCAGGGGGCTCGGGCACCGGGGAGCTGTTTTTT
.	TRBV6-5	.	TRBJ1-3	CASSYRGTIRNTIYF	TGTGCCAGCAGTTACCGGGGGACTATCCGGAACACCATATATTTT
.	TRBV27	TRBD1	TRBJ1-2	CASGDRLNYGYTF	TGTGCCAGCGGGGACAGACTTAACTATGGCTACACCTTC
.	TRBV5-6	TRBD2	TRBJ2-3	CASSPGLVTDTQYF	TGTGCCAGCAGCCCAGGACTAGTAACAGATACGCAGTATTTT
.	TRBV6-5	TRBD1	TRBJ1-6	CASSYDRGLSSPLHF	TGTGCCAGCAGTTACGACAGGGGGCTTAGTTCACCCCTCCACTTT
.	TRBV5-4	.	TRBJ2-5	CASSLHRAQETQYF	TGTGCCAGCAGCTTACACAGGGCCCAAGAGACCCAGTACTTC
.	TRBV9	TRBD1	TRBJ1-2	CASSQSSPQGRGYTF	TGTGCCAGCAGCCAAAGTAGCCCACAGGGGCGGGGCTACACCTTC
.	TRBV19	TRBD1	TRBJ1-3	CASTGGAAGNTIYF	TGTGCCAGTACAGGGGGTGCTGCTGGAAACACCATATATTTT
.	TRBV6-1	.	TRBJ1-4	CASSDGQWREKLFF	TGTGCCAGCAGTGATGGTCAGTGGAGGGAAAAACTGTTTTTT
.	TRBV29-1	.	TRBJ2-4	CSVEGRGKNIQYF	TGCAGCGTTGAAGGACGGGGAAAAAACATTCAGTACTTC
.	TRBV5-1	TRBD2	TRBJ2-7	CASSLALVQRGYEQYF	TGCGCCAGCAGCTTGGCCCTCGTTCAGCGGGGCTACGAGCAGTACTTC
once	TRBV23-1	.	TRBJ1-4	CARLSTSTNEKLFF	TGCGCCAGACTTAGCACCTCAACTAATGAAAAACTGTTTTTT
.	TRBV7-9	.	TRBJ2-7	CASSSKGTRYEQYF	TGTGCCAGCAGCTCAAAAGGGACACGCTACGAGCAGTACTTC
.	TRBV6-2/TRBV6-3	TRBD2	TRBJ2-7	CASSYSSGTSYEQYF	TGTGCCAGCAGTTACTCTAGCGGGACATCCTACGAGCAGTACTTC
.	TRBV7-2	.	TRBJ1-5	CASSPIAVQPQHF	TGTGCCAGCAGCCCCATAGCAGTTCAGCCCCAGCATTTT
.	TRBV7-8	.	TRBJ2-1	CASLQGTSYNEQFF	TGTGCCAGCCTCCAGGGGACCTCCTACAATGAGCAGTTCTTC
.	TRBV24-1	TRBD1	TRBJ2-1	CATSGPRDSYNEQFF	TGTGCCACCAGTGGCCCCCGGGACAGCTACAATGAGCAGTTCTTC
.	TRBV4-1	.	TRBJ1-2	CASSQVRHLSGDYGYTF	TGCGCCAGCAGCCAGGTTCGCCATTTATCCGGGGACTATGGCTACACCTTC